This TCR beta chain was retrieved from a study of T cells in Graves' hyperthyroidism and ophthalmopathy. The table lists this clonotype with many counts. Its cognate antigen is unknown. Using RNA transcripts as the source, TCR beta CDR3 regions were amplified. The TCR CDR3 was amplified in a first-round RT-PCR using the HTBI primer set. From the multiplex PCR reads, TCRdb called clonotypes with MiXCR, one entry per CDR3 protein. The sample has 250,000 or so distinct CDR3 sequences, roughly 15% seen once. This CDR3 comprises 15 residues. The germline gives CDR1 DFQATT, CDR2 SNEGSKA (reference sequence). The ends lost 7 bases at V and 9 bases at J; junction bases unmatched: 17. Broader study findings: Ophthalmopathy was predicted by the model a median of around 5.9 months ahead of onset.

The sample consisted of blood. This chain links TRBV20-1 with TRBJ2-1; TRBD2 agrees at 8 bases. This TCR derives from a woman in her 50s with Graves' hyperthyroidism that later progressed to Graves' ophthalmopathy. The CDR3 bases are TGCAGTGTAGCGGGAAGGGGAGACCGGCCTAGTGAGCAGTTCTTC. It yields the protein CSVAGRGDRPSEQFF.